This T cell receptor beta chain was captured in a study of Ad26.COV2.S vaccination and SARS-CoV-2 variants. Overall study: Of the COV1001 trial arms, the Ad26.COV2.S arm included the donor. General study findings and limits: Compared with placebo recipients, vaccine recipients had higher spike-specific TCR breadth. After vaccination, substantial breadth of spike-specific CD8+ and CD4+ responses was reported.

CDR1 LNHDA and CDR2 SQIVND come from the germline V gene (reference sequence). The CDR3 is 15 amino acids. Trimming pared 6 bases from V and 6 bases from J, leaving 15 bases between. The treatment here: about 20 received Ad26.COV2.S at low or high dose, single or two shots; about 5 received placebo; per-sample allocation not given. Specimens were obtained on day 63 following the first vaccine or placebo injection. Donor was an adult aged 18-55 years in Boston. With respect to this clone: Its antigen is undetermined.

The repertoire was sequenced with immunoSEQ multiplex PCR; TCRdb's copy has only in-frame clones and lacks some. Here the sample spans 200,000 to 300,000 clones, more than 75% being singletons. This chain connects TRBV19 to TRBJ1-6; unclear D gene. This sequence was found in a person aged 18 to 65 who received the Ad26.COV2.S COVID-19 vaccine or a placebo. Sample: peripheral blood, taken in a trial of Ad26.COV2.S vaccine versus placebo. CDR3 nucleotides: TGTGCCAGTAGCGAGAGGCCGGGCCTTAATTCACCCCTCCACTTT. Translation gives CASSERPGLNSPLHF.